The 15 T cell receptor beta chains below all came from one sample that was sequenced in a study of blood T cells in healthy people across ages. Sample-barcoded 5' priming and a J-beta primer mix drove a second PCR of about 6 to 12 cycles. TCRdb analysed the 5' RACE reads with MiXCR anew, one entry per CDR3 protein. The repertoire has around 1,500,000 distinct CDR3 sequences, roughly 45% of them found once; the top ten carry 7.9%. Sequenced: blood. All receptors derive from a woman between 18 and 29 years old in good health.

V is TRBV7-9 and J is TRBJ2-1, with D perhaps TRBD2 (5 bases). The CDR3 sequence is 15 residues long. The V end lost 5 bases, the J end lost 9 bases, and 20 bases lay between the germline ends. Germline V gives CDR1 SEHNR, CDR2 FQNEAQ (reference sequence). The DNA for the CDR3 is TGTGCCAGCAGCCCTAAAGGGTTCCAAGAGGGTGAGCAGTTCTTC. Translation gives CASSPKGFQEGEQFF.

About this clonotype: At one end the junction does not follow the germline gene, possibly because of a read error. The chain joins TRBV7-9 to TRBJ2-3, with D unresolved. This CDR3 spans 16 amino acids. The germline V gene encodes CDR1 SEHNR and CDR2 FQNEAQ (reference sequence). The CDR3 nucleotides read TGTACCAGCAGCGTCCGGTTGGCAGCCAACACAGATACGCAGTATTTT. Translating it yields CTSSVRLAANTDTQYF.

The chain couples TRBV9 to TRBJ2-5; TRBD2 might be the D (5 bases). The DNA end favors TRBJ2-7, so the J call may be wrong. The CDR3 runs to 14 residues. Germline CDR1 SGDLS, CDR2 YYNGEE. CDR3 sequence reads: CASSVGNSAGEQYF. In DNA, the CDR3 is TGTGCCAGCAGCGTAGGGAATAGCGCGGGCGAGCAGTACTTC.

The V gene is TRBV24-1, the J gene TRBJ2-5; D call uncertain. V lost 2 bases, J lost 11 bases, and 14 bases lay in between. CDR3 length: 13 residues. The germline CDR1 and CDR2 sequences are KGHDR and SFDVKD. The CDR3 reads CATSDSNDNEQYF. DNA of the CDR3: TGTGCCACCAGTGATTCAAATGACAATGAGCAGTACTTC.

This clonotype was detected a few times. V and J are TRBV7-6 and TRBJ2-7; a weak D match, TRBD2 (5 bases). The CDR3 is made up of 17 amino acids. Germline CDR1 and CDR2: SGHVS and FNYEAQ. V was trimmed by 1 base and J by 4 bases, leaving 20 bases between them. The CDR3 DNA is TGTGCCAGCAGCTTAGTCGAGGGTCCCACGACCCCTTACGAGCAGTACTTC. Residues: CASSLVEGPTTPYEQYF.

V and J are TRBV7-2 and TRBJ2-3; the D gene is possibly TRBD2 (7 bases). V was shortened by 5 bases and J by 10 bases, with 31 bases between the two germline ends. The CDR3 runs 18 residues. Germline V gene data show CDR1 as SGHTA and CDR2 as FQGNSA. The CDR3 DNA follows: TGTGCCAGCAGCGCCTACAGGGCACTAGCGCCCCTAGAGGGTGCGCAGTATTTT. Translation: CASSAYRALAPLEGAQYF.

CDR3 in amino acids: CASSVGVAGGSDQETQYF. CDR3 DNA: TGTGCCAGCAGCGTAGGAGTAGCGGGGGGATCCGACCAAGAGACCCAGTACTTC. The chain has TRBV9 and TRBJ2-5; 10 nucleotides align to TRBD2. CDR3 length equals 18 residues. The germline V gene encodes CDR1 SGDLS and CDR2 YYNGEE. With V trimmed by 0 bases and J by 0 bases, 8 bases remained unmatched.

The V call is TRBV7-6, the J call TRBJ1-1, with D unresolved. The CDR3 extends over 15 amino acids. Looked up from germline, CDR1 is SGHVS and CDR2 is FNYEAQ. Trimming removed 1 base at V and 1 base at J, with 10 bases between. CDR3 region: CASSLEGNWNTEAFF. CDR3 DNA sequence: TGTGCCAGCAGCTTAGAAGGGAACTGGAACACTGAAGCTTTCTTT. Drawing the rest from reference TRBV7-6 and TRBJ1-1, the complete variable domain is GAGVSQSPRYKVTKRGQDVALRCDPISGHVSLYWYRQALGQGPEFLTYFNYEAQQDKSGLPNDRFSAERPEGSISTLTIQRTEQRDSAMYRCASSLEGNWNTEAFFGQGTRLTVV.

The table lists this clonotype with a few counts. The V gene is TRBV28, the J gene TRBJ2-5, with 8 nucleotides matching TRBD2. With the DNA end fitting TRBJ2-4 better, the J assignment may be wrong. The CDR3 runs 15 residues. CDR1 is MDHEN, CDR2 SYDVKM, per germline. Here the CDR3 reads CASSLYGLAGNIQYF. As DNA, the CDR3 is TGTGCCAGCAGTTTATATGGGCTAGCGGGAAACATTCAGTACTTC.

This chain uses TRBV6-6 with TRBJ2-1; 7 bases align to TRBD2. The V and J ends lost 0 bases and 3 bases, in that order; junction bases with no gene match: 5. Germline loops: CDR1 MNHNY, CDR2 SVGAGI (reference sequence). CDR3 length: 16 amino acids. The CDR3 here is CASSYSWEGYYNEQFF. DNA for the CDR3: TGTGCCAGCAGTTACTCTTGGGAGGGTTACTACAATGAGCAGTTCTTC.

This chain connects TRBV5-1 to TRBJ2-3; D may be TRBD2 (5 bases). This CDR3 region has 14 residues. The V end lost 5 bases, the J end lost 4 bases, and 14 bases lay between the germline ends. Germline V CDR1 and CDR2: SGHRS, YFSETQ. The CDR3 here is CASSTLGGADTQYF. In nucleotides, the CDR3 is TGCGCCAGCAGTACACTTGGAGGAGCAGATACGCAGTATTTT.

This clonotype was counted only a few times. DNA of the CDR3: TGTGCCAGCAGCTTGGGACAGGGGTTCACAGATACGCAGTATTTT. Its translation: CASSLGQGFTDTQYF. The chain is built from TRBV5-6 and TRBJ2-3; TRBD1 aligns across 8 bases. Trimming at V came to 0 bases and at J to 2 bases, leaving 2 bases not matched to a gene. Looked up from germline, CDR1 is SGHDT and CDR2 is YYEEEE. The CDR3 spans 15 residues.

V and J are TRBV14 and TRBJ2-6; no firm D call. V shed 7 bases and J shed 0 bases, with 16 bases lying between them. This CDR3 is built from 17 residues. Germline CDR1 SGHDN, CDR2 FVKESK. DNA of the CDR3: TGTGCCAGCATCTCCGACGGACCAAGCTCTGGGGCCAACGTCCTGACTTTC. This gives the protein CASISDGPSSGANVLTF. The full variable domain, in which reference TRBV14 and TRBJ2-6 provide the parts outside the CDR3, is EAGVTQFPSHSVIEKGQTVTLRCDPISGHDNLYWYRRVMGKEIKFLLHFVKESKQDESGMPNNRFLAERTGGTYSTLKVQPAELEDSGVYFCASISDGPSSGANVLTFGAGSRLTVL.

This clonotype was detected a few times. The chain has TRBV12-5 and TRBJ2-5; 14 bases agree with TRBD2. CDR1 is LGHNT and CDR2 is FRNRAP in the germline V gene. V shed 6 bases, J shed 4 bases, and the junction held 4 bases outside the gene matches. The CDR3 is made up of 15 amino acids. CDR3 loop: CASGLGLAGGETQYF. The DNA of the CDR3 is TGTGCTAGTGGACTCGGACTAGCGGGAGGAGAGACCCAGTACTTC. Using reference TRBV12-5 and TRBJ2-5 for the parts outside the CDR3, the full variable domain is DARVTQTPRHKVTEMGQEVTMRCQPILGHNTVFWYRQTMMQGLELLAYFRNRAPLDDSGMPKDRFSAEMPDATLATLKIQPSEPRDSAVYFCASGLGLAGGETQYFGPGTRLLVL.

There are a few counts of this clonotype. This chain connects TRBV12-3 or TRBV12-4 to TRBJ2-6, with D perhaps TRBD2 (5 bases). Trimming took off 7 bases at V and 1 base at J, with 11 bases between the two ends. The length of the CDR3 is 15 residues. This chain's CDR3 is CASTPRTSGANVLTF. The CDR3 coding sequence is TGTGCCAGCACCCCACGGACTTCTGGGGCCAACGTCCTGACTTTC.